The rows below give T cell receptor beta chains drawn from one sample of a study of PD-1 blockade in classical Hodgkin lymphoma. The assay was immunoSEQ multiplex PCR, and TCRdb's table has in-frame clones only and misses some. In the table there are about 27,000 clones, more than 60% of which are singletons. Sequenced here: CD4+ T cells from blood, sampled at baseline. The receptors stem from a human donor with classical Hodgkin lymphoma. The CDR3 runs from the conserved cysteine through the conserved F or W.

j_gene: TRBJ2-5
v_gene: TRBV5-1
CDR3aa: CASSSPYPGLGVETQYF

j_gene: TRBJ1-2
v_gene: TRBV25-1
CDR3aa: CASSEYIRDGYTF

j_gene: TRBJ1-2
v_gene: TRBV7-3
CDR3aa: CASSLTGAANYGYTF

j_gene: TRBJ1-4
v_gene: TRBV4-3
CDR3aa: CASSPGRVANEKLFF

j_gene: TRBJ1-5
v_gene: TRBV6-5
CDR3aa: CASSYEGLSNQPQHF

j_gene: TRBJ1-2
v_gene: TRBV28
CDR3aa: CASSFRTGNYGYTF

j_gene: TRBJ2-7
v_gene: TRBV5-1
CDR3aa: CASSSQLAGHEQYF

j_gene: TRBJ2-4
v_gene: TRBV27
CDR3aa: CASKPPGIAKNIQYF

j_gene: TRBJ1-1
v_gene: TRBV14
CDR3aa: CASSLLGRLNTEAFF

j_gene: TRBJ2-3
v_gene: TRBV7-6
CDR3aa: CASSSQGLAGGPYTDTQYF

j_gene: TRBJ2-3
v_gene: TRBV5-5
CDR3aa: CASSLVTSGGAFPTDTQYF

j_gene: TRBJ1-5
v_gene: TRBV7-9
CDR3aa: CASSLADQPQHF

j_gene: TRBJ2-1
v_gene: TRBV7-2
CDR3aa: CASSLRGGPNEQFF

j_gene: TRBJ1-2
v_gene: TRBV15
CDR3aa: CATSPPGGDYGYTF

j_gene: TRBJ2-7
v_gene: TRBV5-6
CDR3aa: CASSLTGEQYF

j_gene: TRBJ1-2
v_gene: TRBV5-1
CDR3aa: CASSLARATGGSYGYTF

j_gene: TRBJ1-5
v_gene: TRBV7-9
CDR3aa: CASSSNNQPQHF

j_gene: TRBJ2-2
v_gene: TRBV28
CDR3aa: CASSTGLAGNTGELFF

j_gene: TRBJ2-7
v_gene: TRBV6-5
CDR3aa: CASSKQGIEGEQYF

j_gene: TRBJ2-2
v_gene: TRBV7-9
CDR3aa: CASSGQGSQNTGELFF

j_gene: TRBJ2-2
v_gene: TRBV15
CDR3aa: CATSYRVLGGELFF

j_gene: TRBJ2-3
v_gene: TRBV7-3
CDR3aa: CASSLLGLAITDTQYF

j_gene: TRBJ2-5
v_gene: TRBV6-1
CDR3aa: CASSRAHGTETQYF

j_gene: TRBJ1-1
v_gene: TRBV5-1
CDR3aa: CASSPGGTTEAFF

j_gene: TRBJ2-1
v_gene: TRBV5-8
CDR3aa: CASSFLDRYNEQFF

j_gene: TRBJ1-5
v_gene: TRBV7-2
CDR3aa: CASSSTGSGNQPQHF